A selection of T cell receptor beta chains follows, all from one sample in a study of cytomegalovirus exposure and HLA in healthy donors. Assay used: immunoSEQ multiplex PCR; TCRdb lists only in-frame clones, some missing. The sample includes approximately 100,000 clones, around two thirds seen only once; the top ten take more than 3%. The sequenced material came from PBMCs. The origin of the receptors is a woman in her 50s in good health and CMV-seronegative. Each CDR3 is given with its conserved first and last residue. Each record gives: CDR3 DNA, CDR3 protein, V gene, clone size, J gene, D gene. The D gene is left open where the match is weak. Clone size is given for some rows only: seen once, a few or many times, or a class if the clone is expanded.

TGTGCCAGCAGGCTCGAGGACAGTCTGAACACTGAAGCTTTCTTT | CASRLEDSLNTEAFF | TRBV2 | . | TRBJ1-1 | .
TGCGCCAGCAGCTTGGAGCAGGGTGGCTACGAGCAGTACTTC | CASSLEQGGYEQYF | TRBV5-1 | . | TRBJ2-7 | .
TGTGCCAGCAAACCGTCCCCCACTAGCGGGAGGGCCAATGGCCAAGAGACCCAGTACTTC | CASKPSPTSGRANGQETQYF | TRBV2 | . | TRBJ2-5 | TRBD2
TGTGCCAGCAGCAAAGCGGACGCTGGGGATCAGCCCCAGCATTTT | CASSKADAGDQPQHF | TRBV11-2 | once | TRBJ1-5 | .
TGTGCCAGGTCAAAAAAAGACAGGGGTTCCCCTACTACATACGAGCAGTACTTC | CARSKKDRGSPTTYEQYF | TRBV2 | . | TRBJ2-7 | TRBD1
TGTGCCATGGGACTAGCGGAGAGCTCCTACAATGAGCAGTTCTTC | CAMGLAESSYNEQFF | TRBV10-3 | . | TRBJ2-1 | TRBD2
TGTGCCAGCATCCGGGGGACTAGCGGGAGACCCTACGAGCAGTACTTC | CASIRGTSGRPYEQYF | TRBV11-3 | . | TRBJ2-7 | TRBD2
TGCGCCAGCAGCCAAGAAGGGCTAGCGGGAGTTCGGCCCTACAATGAGCAGTTCTTC | CASSQEGLAGVRPYNEQFF | TRBV4-1 | . | TRBJ2-1 | TRBD2
TGTGCCAGCAGTGACGGATCGGGAGCCCCCGGGGAGCTGTTTTTT | CASSDGSGAPGELFF | TRBV6-1 | . | TRBJ2-2 | .
TGTGCCAGCTCATCCAGACAGAGCAATCAGCCCCAGCATTTT | CASSSRQSNQPQHF | TRBV18 | . | TRBJ1-5 | .
TGTGCCAGTAGTCACACCTCAGGGGCCCTCGGGGATACGCAGTATTTT | CASSHTSGALGDTQYF | TRBV19 | . | TRBJ2-3 | .
TGTGCCAGCGATTTGGGGCGGTTTCCTGGAAACACCATATATTTT | CASDLGRFPGNTIYF | TRBV6-1 | few | TRBJ1-3 | .
TGTGCCAGCAGTTTTGGCCGATCCCACGGGGAGCTGTTTTTT | CASSFGRSHGELFF | TRBV27 | . | TRBJ2-2 | .
TGTGCCAGCAGCTTAGCAAGTTGGTCACAGCCCCAACGCGGCTACACCTTC | CASSLASWSQPQRGYTF | TRBV7-9 | once | TRBJ1-2 | .
TGTGCCAGCAGCTTAGGTTTGGGGCAAGAGGCTTTCTTT | CASSLGLGQEAFF | TRBV11-3 | . | TRBJ1-1 | .
TGTGCCAGCCGAGCCTCTGGGGCCAACGTCCTGACTTTC | CASRASGANVLTF | TRBV6-5 | . | TRBJ2-6 | .
TGTGCCAGCAGTGAACTGTCCCGGGACAGGGGGCTTGGCAATCAGCTCCAGCATTTT | CASSELSRDRGLGNQLQHF | TRBV6-1 | . | TRBJ1-5 | TRBD1
TGTGCCAGCAGTGTCAGGGAAGCGAATGGCTACACCTTC | CASSVREANGYTF | TRBV6-1 | . | TRBJ1-2 | .
TGTGCCAGCAGCGAGCCCCTCGACAATGAGCAGTTCTTC | CASSEPLDNEQFF | TRBV9 | . | TRBJ2-1 | .
TGTGCCAGCAGCCGGGGACAGGACTTCTATGGCTACACCTTC | CASSRGQDFYGYTF | TRBV5-5 | . | TRBJ1-2 | TRBD1
TGTGCCAGCAGTTTGGTCAGGGGGATATTGTCCTACAATGAGCAGTTCTTC | CASSLVRGILSYNEQFF | TRBV27 | . | TRBJ2-1 | TRBD1
TGTGCCAGCAGCACCCCGGGACAGGGCCACTCTGGGGCCAACGTCCTGACTTTC | CASSTPGQGHSGANVLTF | TRBV5-6 | few | TRBJ2-6 | TRBD1
TGTGCCTGGAGTGTATTACCGGACAGGGCACCTGAAGCTTTCTTT | CAWSVLPDRAPEAFF | TRBV30 | . | TRBJ1-1 | TRBD1
TGTGCCAGCAGCCAAGCAGCGGGGGGGCGCACCGGGGAGCTGTTTTTT | CASSQAAGGRTGELFF | TRBV4-2 | . | TRBJ2-2 | TRBD2
TGTGCCAGCAGCCTAGGGACTAGCGGGAGGTCAGATACGCAGTATTTT | CASSLGTSGRSDTQYF | TRBV5-6 | . | TRBJ2-3 | TRBD2
TGTGCCAGCAGTTTGGGGGCAGAGAATTCACCCCTCCACTTT | CASSLGAENSPLHF | TRBV28 | . | TRBJ1-6 | .
TGTGCCAGCAGCTTAGGACAGACTAGCGGGTCGGAGACCCAGTACTTC | CASSLGQTSGSETQYF | TRBV11-3 | . | TRBJ2-5 | TRBD2
TGCGCCAGCAGTGAGCCCGTTTACAATGAGCAGTTCTTC | CASSEPVYNEQFF | TRBV10-2 | few | TRBJ2-1 | .
TGTGCCAGCAGCTTGTCGGGAGGAGGAAACATTCAGTACTTC | CASSLSGGGNIQYF | TRBV5-6 | few | TRBJ2-4 | TRBD2
TGTGCCAGCAGTTACGGAGGGGTGACCGGGGAGCTGTTTTTT | CASSYGGVTGELFF | TRBV6-5 | . | TRBJ2-2 | .
TGTGCCATCGAACGCCGGGACAAGGCGGGGGACGAGCAGTACTTC | CAIERRDKAGDEQYF | TRBV28 | . | TRBJ2-7 | .
TGCGCCAGCAGTCAATCGTCTAGACAGGAGCAAGAGACCCAGTACTTC | CASSQSSRQEQETQYF | TRBV23-1 | . | TRBJ2-5 | .
TGCGCCAGCAGCCAAGGTCCGACAGCGGGAGTCTACGAGCAGTACTTC | CASSQGPTAGVYEQYF | TRBV4-3 | . | TRBJ2-7 | TRBD2
TGTGCCAGCAGCCAAATTCCGGGACAAAACACTGAAGCTTTCTTT | CASSQIPGQNTEAFF | TRBV5-4 | . | TRBJ1-1 | .
TGCGCCAGCAGCTACAAGGACAGGGATCCCACCGGGGAGCTGTTTTTT | CASSYKDRDPTGELFF | TRBV5-1 | . | TRBJ2-2 | TRBD1
TGCGCCAGCAGCTTGGCCTCCGGGTCCTACGAGCAGTACTTC | CASSLASGSYEQYF | TRBV5-1 | . | TRBJ2-7 | .
TGTGCCAGCAGCGTAGCGGGGGGGCTCACAGATACGCAGTATTTT | CASSVAGGLTDTQYF | TRBV9 | . | TRBJ2-3 | TRBD2
TGTGCCATCAGAATAACGGGACAGGGAAACAATGAGCAGTTCTTC | CAIRITGQGNNEQFF | TRBV10-3 | . | TRBJ2-1 | TRBD1
TGTGCCAGCAGCTCCACCCGGACTAGTAAGTACGAGCAGTACTTC | CASSSTRTSKYEQYF | TRBV5-6 | few | TRBJ2-7 | TRBD2
TGTGCCAGCAGCCAGGAAAATAATGAAAAACTGTTTTTT | CASSQENNEKLFF | TRBV5-4 | . | TRBJ1-4 | .
TGTGCCTGGAGCGGTACGACTCTAGCGGGGGGGGTAAAGAGTTTGTATTTT | CAWSGTTLAGGVKSLYF | TRBV30 | . | TRBJ2-3 | TRBD2
TGTGCCAGTAGTGCAGCGGAAGTCGGGACAGATACGCAGTATTTT | CASSAAEVGTDTQYF | TRBV19 | . | TRBJ2-3 | .
TGTGCCAGCAGCTTAGCGTGGGGGGTCGGCAATGAGCAGTTCTTC | CASSLAWGVGNEQFF | TRBV7-2 | . | TRBJ2-1 | .
TGTGCCAGCAGTAGTAGCGGGAGCGCAGATACGCAGTATTTT | CASSSSGSADTQYF | TRBV6-1 | . | TRBJ2-3 | TRBD2
TGTGCCAGCAGTTCCGGGACTAGCTTCAACACCGGGGAGCTGTTTTTT | CASSSGTSFNTGELFF | TRBV27 | . | TRBJ2-2 | TRBD2
TGTGCCACCGGGGGGGCCCTGGGAAACACCATATATTTT | CATGGALGNTIYF | TRBV6-6 | few | TRBJ1-3 | .
TGTGCCACCAGCAGAGACGAACTAGCGGGAGGGCAGTTCTTC | CATSRDELAGGQFF | TRBV15 | . | TRBJ2-1 | TRBD2
TGTGCCAGCAGTTGGACAGGGGACTCCTACGAGCAGTACTTC | CASSWTGDSYEQYF | TRBV6-5 | . | TRBJ2-7 | TRBD1